This T cell receptor (beta chain) was sequenced during a study of a mutant IDH1 vaccine in newly diagnosed glioma. General study points: Across multiple MHC alleles, 80% to 95% of patients had vaccine-induced responses.

Time point given: week 11, during vaccination. Doses comprised 300 ug of mutant IDH1 20-mer peptide each, plus topical imiquimod. A word on this clone: Its cognate antigen is unknown.

Germline values: CDR1 SGHRS, CDR2 YFSETQ. The CDR3 totals 12 residues. V shed 2 bases and J shed 3 bases, with 5 bases lying between them. This table comes from immunoSEQ multiplex PCR, and its TCRdb copy is limited to in-frame clones, with some not included. The table shows fewer than 65,000 clones, with 80% occurring only once. The TCR originated in a man aged 50-59 years with glioma. The chain recombines TRBV5-1 with TRBJ2-5; no clear D. Sequenced material: PBMCs, taken from a glioma patient whose treatment included an IDH1 peptide vaccine. The CDR3 DNA follows: TGCGCCAGCAGCTTAGAGGAAGAGACCCAGTACTTC. Translated, it gives CASSLEEETQYF. The full variable domain, completed using reference TRBV5-1 and TRBJ2-5, is KAGVTQTPRYLIKTRGQQVTLSCSPISGHRSVSWYQQTPGQGLQFLFEYFSETQRNKGNFPGRFSGRQFSNSRSEMNVSTLELGDSALYLCASSLEEETQYFGPGTRLLVL.